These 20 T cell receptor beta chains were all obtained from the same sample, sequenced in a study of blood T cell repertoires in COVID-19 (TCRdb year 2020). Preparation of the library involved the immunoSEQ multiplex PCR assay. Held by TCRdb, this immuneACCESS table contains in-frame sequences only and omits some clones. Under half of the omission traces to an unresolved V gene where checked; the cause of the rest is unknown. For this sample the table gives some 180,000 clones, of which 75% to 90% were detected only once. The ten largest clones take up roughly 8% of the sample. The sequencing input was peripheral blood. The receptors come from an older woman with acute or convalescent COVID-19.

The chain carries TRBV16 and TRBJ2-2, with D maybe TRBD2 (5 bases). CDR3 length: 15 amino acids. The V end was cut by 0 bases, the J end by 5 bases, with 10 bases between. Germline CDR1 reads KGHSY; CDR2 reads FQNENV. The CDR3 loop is CASSQSSPGTGELFF. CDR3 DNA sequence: TGTGCCAGCAGCCAATCTTCTCCGGGAACCGGGGAGCTGTTTTTT.

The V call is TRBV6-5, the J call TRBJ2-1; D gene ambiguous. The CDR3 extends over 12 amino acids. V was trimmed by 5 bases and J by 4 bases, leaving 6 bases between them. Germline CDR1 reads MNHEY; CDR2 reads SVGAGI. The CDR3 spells CASSTEYNEQFF. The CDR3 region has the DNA TGTGCCAGCAGTACTGAATACAATGAGCAGTTCTTC.

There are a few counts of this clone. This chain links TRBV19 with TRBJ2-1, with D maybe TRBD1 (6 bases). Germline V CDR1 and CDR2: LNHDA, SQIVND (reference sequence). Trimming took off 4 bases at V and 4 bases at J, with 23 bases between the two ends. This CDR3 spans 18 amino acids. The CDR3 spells CASSRSQGLIRGYNEQFF. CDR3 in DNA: TGTGCCAGTAGTAGATCACAGGGTCTAATTCGGGGTTACAATGAGCAGTTCTTC.

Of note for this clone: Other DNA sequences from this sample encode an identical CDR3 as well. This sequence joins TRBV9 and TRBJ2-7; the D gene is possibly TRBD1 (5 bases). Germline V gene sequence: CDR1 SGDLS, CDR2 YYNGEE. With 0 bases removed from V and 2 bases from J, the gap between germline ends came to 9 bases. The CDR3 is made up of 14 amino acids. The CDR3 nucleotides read TGTGCCAGCAGCGTAGGACCGGACACCTACGAGCAGTACTTC. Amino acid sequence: CASSVGPDTYEQYF.

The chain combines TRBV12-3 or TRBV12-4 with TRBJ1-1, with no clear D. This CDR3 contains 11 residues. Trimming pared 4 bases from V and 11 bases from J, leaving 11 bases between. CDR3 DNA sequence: TGTGCCAGCAGTTCTGGAGTATGGGCTTTCTTT. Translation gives CASSSGVWAFF.

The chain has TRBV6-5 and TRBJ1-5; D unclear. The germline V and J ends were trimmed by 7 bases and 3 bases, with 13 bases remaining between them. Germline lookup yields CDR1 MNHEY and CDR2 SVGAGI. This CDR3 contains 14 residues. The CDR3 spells CASTLGDVNQPQHF. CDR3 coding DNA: TGTGCCAGCACCCTCGGGGATGTCAATCAGCCCCAGCATTTT.

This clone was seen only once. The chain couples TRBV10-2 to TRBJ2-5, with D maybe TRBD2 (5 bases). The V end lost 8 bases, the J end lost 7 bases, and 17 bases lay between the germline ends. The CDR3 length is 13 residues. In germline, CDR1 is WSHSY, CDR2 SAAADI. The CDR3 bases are TGCGCCAGCGGACTTAGGGCTGTAACGACCCAGTACTTC. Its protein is CASGLRAVTTQYF.

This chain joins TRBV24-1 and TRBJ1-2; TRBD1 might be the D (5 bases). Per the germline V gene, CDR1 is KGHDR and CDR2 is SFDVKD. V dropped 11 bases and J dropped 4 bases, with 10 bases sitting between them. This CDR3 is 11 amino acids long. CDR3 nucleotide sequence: TGTGCCATCCGGGGGAGCTATGGCTACACCTTC. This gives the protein CAIRGSYGYTF.

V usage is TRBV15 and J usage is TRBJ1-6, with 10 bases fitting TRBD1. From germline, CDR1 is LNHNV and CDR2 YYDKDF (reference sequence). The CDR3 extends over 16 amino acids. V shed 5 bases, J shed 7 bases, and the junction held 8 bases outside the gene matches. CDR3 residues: CATSFRTGGGNSPLHF. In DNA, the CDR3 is TGTGCCACCAGCTTCCGGACAGGGGGGGGAAATTCACCCCTCCACTTT.

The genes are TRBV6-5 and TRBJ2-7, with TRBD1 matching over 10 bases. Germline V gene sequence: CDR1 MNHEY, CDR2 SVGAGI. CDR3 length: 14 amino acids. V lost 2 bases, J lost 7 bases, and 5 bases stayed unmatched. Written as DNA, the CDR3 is TGTGCCAGCAGTTACGACAGGGGGCGCAGGGAGCAGTACTTC. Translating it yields CASSYDRGRREQYF.

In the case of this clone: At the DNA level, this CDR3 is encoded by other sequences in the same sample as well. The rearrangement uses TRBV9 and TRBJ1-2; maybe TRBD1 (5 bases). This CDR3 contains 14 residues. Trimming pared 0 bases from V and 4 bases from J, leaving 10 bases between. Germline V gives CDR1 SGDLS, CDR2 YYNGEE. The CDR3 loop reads CASSVAGGGYGYTF. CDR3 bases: TGTGCCAGCAGCGTAGCGGGGGGTGGCTATGGCTACACCTTC.

CDR3 sequence reads: CASSSGRGEQYF. CDR3 nucleotide sequence: TGTGCCAGCAGTTCAGGGAGGGGCGAGCAGTACTTC. This chain links TRBV6-5 with TRBJ2-7, with 7 bases fitting TRBD2. After removal of 4 bases from V and 6 bases from J, the junction contained 3 bases not matched to a gene. The CDR3 has 12 residues. The germline CDR1 and CDR2 sequences are MNHEY and SVGAGI.

The DNA for the CDR3 is TGTGCCAGCAGCCCCTCGGGGTGGGGGGACTCTGGGGCCAACGTCCTGACTTTC. Translating gives CASSPSGWGDSGANVLTF. V is TRBV28 and J is TRBJ2-6, with D perhaps TRBD2 (6 bases). Per the germline V gene, CDR1 is MDHEN and CDR2 is SYDVKM. The CDR3 covers 18 residues. V lost 6 bases and J 0 bases, leaving 18 bases between the germline ends.

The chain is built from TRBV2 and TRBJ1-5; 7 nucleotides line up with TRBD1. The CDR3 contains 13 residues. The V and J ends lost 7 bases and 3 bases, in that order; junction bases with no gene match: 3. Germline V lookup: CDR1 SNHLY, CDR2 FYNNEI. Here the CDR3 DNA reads TGTGCCAGCACAGGGGGACCCAATCAGCCCCAGCATTTT. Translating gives CASTGGPNQPQHF.

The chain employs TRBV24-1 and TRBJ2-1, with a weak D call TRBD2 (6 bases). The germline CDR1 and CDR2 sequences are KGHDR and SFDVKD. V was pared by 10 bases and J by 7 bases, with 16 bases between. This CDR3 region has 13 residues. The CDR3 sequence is CATGGSPRNEQFF. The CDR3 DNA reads TGTGCCACTGGGGGGAGTCCCAGGAATGAGCAGTTCTTC.

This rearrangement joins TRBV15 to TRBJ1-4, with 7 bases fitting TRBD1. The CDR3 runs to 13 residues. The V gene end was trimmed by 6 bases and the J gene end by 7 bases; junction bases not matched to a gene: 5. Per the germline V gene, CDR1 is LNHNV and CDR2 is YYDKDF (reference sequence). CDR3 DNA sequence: TGTGCCACCAGTCGACAGGGAGGTGAAAAACTGTTTTTT. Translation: CATSRQGGEKLFF.

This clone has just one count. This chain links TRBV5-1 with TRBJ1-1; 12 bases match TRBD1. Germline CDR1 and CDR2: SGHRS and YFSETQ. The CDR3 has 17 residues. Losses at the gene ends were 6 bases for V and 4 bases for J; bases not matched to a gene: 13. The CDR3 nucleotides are TGCGCCAGCACCCACGGGACAGGGGGCCTCCGGGTCACTGAAGCTTTCTTT. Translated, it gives CASTHGTGGLRVTEAFF.

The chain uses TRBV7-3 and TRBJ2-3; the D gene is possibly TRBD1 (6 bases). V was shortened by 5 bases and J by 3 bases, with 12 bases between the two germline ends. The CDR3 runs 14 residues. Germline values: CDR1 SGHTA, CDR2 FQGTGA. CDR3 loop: CASSPGQNTDTQYF. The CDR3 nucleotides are TGTGCCAGCAGCCCAGGACAGAATACAGATACGCAGTATTTT. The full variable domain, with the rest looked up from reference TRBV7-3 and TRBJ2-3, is GAGVSQTPSNKVTEKGKYVELRCDPISGHTALYWYRQSLGQGPEFLIYFQGTGAADDSGLPNDRFFAVRPEGSVSTLKIQRTERGDSAVYLCASSPGQNTDTQYFGPGTRLTVL.

CDR3 coding DNA: TGTGCCACCAGTGATTCGGGGGAGCAACCCAATGAGCAGTTCTTC. Translating gives CATSDSGEQPNEQFF. V and J are TRBV24-1 and TRBJ2-1; TRBD2 is a possible D gene (6 bases). The germline gives CDR1 KGHDR, CDR2 SFDVKD. Trimming removed 2 bases from V and 6 bases from J, with 13 bases in between. This CDR3 spans 15 amino acids.

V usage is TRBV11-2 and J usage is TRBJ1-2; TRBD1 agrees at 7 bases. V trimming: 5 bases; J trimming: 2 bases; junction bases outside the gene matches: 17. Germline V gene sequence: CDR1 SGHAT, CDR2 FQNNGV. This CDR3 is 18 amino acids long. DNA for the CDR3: TGTGCCAGCAGCCCACGACTTGGGGACAGACCACCAAACTATGGCTACACCTTC. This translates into CASSPRLGDRPPNYGYTF.